This T cell receptor beta chain emerged from a study of cytomegalovirus exposure and HLA in healthy donors. Study-level results: Cytomegalovirus status was reportedly diagnosed by the classifier with high specificity and sensitivity. According to an earlier analysis, most TCR beta V segments yielded productive rearrangements about 87% or about 30% of the time.

Trimming took 4 bases from V and 2 from J; bases not matched to a gene: 10. Germline values: CDR1 SGDLS, CDR2 YYNGEE. CDR3 length equals 16 residues. To note about this clone: Antigen unknown.

Primers included in the PCR were 60 Vbeta and 13 Jbeta primers. The assay was immunoSEQ multiplex PCR, and TCRdb's table has in-frame clones only and misses some. This sample's clone table lists around 100,000 clones. The sequenced material came from PBMCs. This chain links TRBV9 with TRBJ2-3; 7 positions agree with TRBD2. The receptor was derived from a man aged 40-49 years in good health and CMV-seropositive. Written as DNA, the CDR3 is TGTGCCAGCAGCCGCTCCCGAGCGGGAATCACAGATACGCAGTATTTT. The encoded protein is CASSRSRAGITDTQYF.